Reported below is one T cell receptor (beta chain). Antigen specificity is unknown. Treatment described: roughly 10-day PBMC culture with coronavirus spike peptide pools or control peptides (ViraFEST assay). PCR positivity dates ran from March to December 2020, preceding US Alpha, Beta and Delta variants. This entry comes from a study of vaccination and CD4 T cells after COVID-19. About the research overall: Stimulation of the cells used overlapping spike peptide pools from SARS-CoV-2 and from the common cold coronaviruses HCoV-NL63, HCoV-OC43 and HCoV-229E. In the control cultures, a CEFX pool, an HIV-1 Nef pool, or no peptide was supplied.

The Oncomine TCR Beta short-read assay was what sequenced the DNA obtained from cultured CD4+ T cells. DNA came from CD4+ T cells after culture. TCRdb redid the calling of the PCR reads with MiXCR, one entry per CDR3 protein. This sample has some 13,000 distinct CDR3 sequences, with less than 80% found just once. The ends were cut back, 0 bases at V and 4 bases at J, with 12 bases in the middle. The germline CDR1 and CDR2 sequences are GTSNPN and SVGIG (reference sequence). The CDR3 extends over 14 amino acids. The gene calls are TRBV30 and TRBJ1-2, with D unclear. The TCR comes from a human donor who had recovered from COVID-19. The specimen comprised CD4+ T cells from blood, cultured in vitro, sampled before SARS-CoV-2 vaccination. The CDR3 bases are TGTGCCTGGAGTGTAGGGCTCCAGACCTATGGCTACACCTTC. Protein product: CAWSVGLQTYGYTF.